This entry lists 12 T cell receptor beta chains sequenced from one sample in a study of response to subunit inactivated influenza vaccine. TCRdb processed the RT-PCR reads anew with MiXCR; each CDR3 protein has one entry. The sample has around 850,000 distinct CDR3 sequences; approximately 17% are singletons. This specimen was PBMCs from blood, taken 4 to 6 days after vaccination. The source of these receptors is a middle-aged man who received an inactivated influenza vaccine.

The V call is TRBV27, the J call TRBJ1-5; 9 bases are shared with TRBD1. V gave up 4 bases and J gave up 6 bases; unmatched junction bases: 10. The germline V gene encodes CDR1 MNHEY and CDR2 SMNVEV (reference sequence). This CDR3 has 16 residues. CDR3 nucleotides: TGTGCCAGCAGTTCCCGCGCGGGACAGGGAGTTCAGCCCCAGCATTTT. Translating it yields CASSSRAGQGVQPQHF.

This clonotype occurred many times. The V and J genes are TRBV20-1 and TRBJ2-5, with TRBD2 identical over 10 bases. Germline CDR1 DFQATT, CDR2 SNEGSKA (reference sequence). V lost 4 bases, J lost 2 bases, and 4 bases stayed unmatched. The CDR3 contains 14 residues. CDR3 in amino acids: CSATTSGTQETQYF. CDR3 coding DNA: TGCAGTGCTACTACTAGCGGGACACAAGAGACCCAGTACTTC.

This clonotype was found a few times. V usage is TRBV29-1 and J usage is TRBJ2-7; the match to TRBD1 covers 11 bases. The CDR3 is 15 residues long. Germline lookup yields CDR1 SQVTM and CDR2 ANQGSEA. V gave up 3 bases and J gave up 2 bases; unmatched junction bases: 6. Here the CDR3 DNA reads TGCAGCGTTGAGGAACGGGACAGGGGGACCTACGAGCAGTACTTC. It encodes CSVEERDRGTYEQYF.

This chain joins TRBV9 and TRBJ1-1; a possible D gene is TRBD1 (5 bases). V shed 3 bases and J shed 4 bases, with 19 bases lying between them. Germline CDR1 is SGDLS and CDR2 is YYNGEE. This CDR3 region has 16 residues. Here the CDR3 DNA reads TGTGCCAGCAGCGCGGGGGTGGGGGTTGGAAGCACTGAAGCTTTCTTT. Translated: CASSAGVGVGSTEAFF.

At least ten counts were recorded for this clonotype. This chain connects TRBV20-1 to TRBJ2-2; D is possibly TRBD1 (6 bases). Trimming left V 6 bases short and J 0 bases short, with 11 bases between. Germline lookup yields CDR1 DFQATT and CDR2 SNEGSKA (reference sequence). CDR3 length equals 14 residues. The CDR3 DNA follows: TGCAGTGCCAAGGGACAAGCGAACACCGGGGAGCTGTTTTTT. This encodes CSAKGQANTGELFF.

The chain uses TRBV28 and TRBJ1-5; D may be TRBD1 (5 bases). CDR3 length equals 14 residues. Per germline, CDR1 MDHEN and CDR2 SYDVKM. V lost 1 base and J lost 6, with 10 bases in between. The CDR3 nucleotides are TGTGCCAGCAGTTTATTCGGGGCTGGTCAGCCCCAGCATTTT. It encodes CASSLFGAGQPQHF.

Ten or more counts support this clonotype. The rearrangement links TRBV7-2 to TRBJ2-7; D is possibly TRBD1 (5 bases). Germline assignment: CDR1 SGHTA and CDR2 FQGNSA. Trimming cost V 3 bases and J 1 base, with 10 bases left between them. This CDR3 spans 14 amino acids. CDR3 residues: CASSFFQGSYEQYF. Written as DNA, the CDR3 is TGTGCCAGCAGCTTCTTTCAGGGATCCTACGAGCAGTACTTC.

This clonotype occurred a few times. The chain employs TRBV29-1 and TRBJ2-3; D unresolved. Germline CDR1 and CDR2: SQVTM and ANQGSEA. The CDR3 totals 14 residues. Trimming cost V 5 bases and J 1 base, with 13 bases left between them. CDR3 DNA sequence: TGCAGCGTTTCATTGGTGACACGCACAGATACGCAGTATTTT. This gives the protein CSVSLVTRTDTQYF.

CDR3 sequence: CASSPYTGGATEAQYF. The CDR3, as DNA: TGTGCCAGCAGCCCTTATACGGGAGGAGCCACAGAGGCGCAGTATTTT. The rearrangement links TRBV13 to TRBJ2-3; 7 positions agree with TRBD2. Germline CDR1 is PRHDT and CDR2 is FYEKMQ (reference sequence). The CDR3 totals 16 residues. With V trimmed by 5 bases and J by 10 bases, 18 bases remained unmatched.

The CDR3 reads CASKPLTGGAWKPLHF. As DNA, the CDR3 is TGTGCCAGCAAACCTTTAACAGGGGGCGCGTGGAAACCCCTCCACTTT. This chain uses TRBV6-2 or TRBV6-3 with TRBJ1-6, with 9 positions matching TRBD1. This CDR3 comprises 16 residues. The trim removed 7 bases at V and 12 bases at J, leaving 16 bases unmatched. From germline, CDR1 is MNHEY and CDR2 SVGEGT.

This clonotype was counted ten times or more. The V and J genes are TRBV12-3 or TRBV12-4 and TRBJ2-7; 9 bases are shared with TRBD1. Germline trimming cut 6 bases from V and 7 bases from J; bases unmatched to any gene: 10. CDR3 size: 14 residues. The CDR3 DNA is TGTGCCAGCAGCGTGTCCGGGACAGGGTCGGAGCAGTACTTC. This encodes CASSVSGTGSEQYF.

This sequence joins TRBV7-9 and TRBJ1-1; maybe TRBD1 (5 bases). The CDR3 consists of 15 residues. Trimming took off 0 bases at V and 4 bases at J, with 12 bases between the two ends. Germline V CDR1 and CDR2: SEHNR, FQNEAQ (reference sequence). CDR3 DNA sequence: TGTGCCAGCAGCTTAGCGGCGGCAAGGGGCACTGAAGCTTTCTTT. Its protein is CASSLAAARGTEAFF.